This paragraph covers one TCR beta chain sequence. The sample is drawn from a study of blood T cell repertoires in COVID-19. Study summary: The United States, Italy and Spain provided the acute and convalescent COVID-19 samples. The analysed material was cDNA or gDNA that came from T cells, B-cell-depleted T cells, or PBMCs.

Authors' methods: Reference gene primers were amplified, and this amplification served to estimate nucleated cell counts. Repertoires were generated with immunoSEQ multiplex PCR, while TCRdb's copy carries only in-frame clones and drops some. That table gives V, J and clone size, and the DNA gave D and trimming. The sample has about 73,000 clones, about 92% seen once. Germline CDR1 MNHEY, CDR2 SMNVEV (reference sequence). CDR3 length equals 14 residues. Trimming took 9 bases from V and 4 from J; bases not matched to a gene: 9. The source is a woman of 80 years or more with active or convalescent COVID-19. V gene TRBV27 combines with J gene TRBJ1-5, with 7 bases identical to TRBD1. The specimen was peripheral blood. The CDR3 nucleotides read TGTGCCAGTAACAGGGGCGGCGAGAATCAGCCCCAGCATTTT. Amino acid sequence: CASNRGGENQPQHF.